A selection of T cell receptor beta chains follows, all from one sample in a study of OX40 agonist ivuxolimab in advanced cancers. TCRdb keeps only in-frame clones here, not all; method: immunoSEQ multiplex PCR. The sample has fewer than 85,000 clones, roughly 90% seen once. The source material was CD4+ or CD8+ T cells sorted from blood, sampled in a trial of the OX40 agonist ivuxolimab. The receptors come from an adult with an advanced solid tumor such as melanoma, head and neck, liver or kidney cancer. Each CDR3 is given with its conserved first and last residue. Fields, in order: clone size, D gene, V gene, J gene, CDR3 length, CDR3 protein, CDR3 DNA. D genes are given only for firm matches. Where a row states a size, it is once, few, many or the class of an expanded clone; other rows omit it.

-,-,TRBV11-2,TRBJ1-2,14,CASSFSGRNYGYTF,TGTGCCAGCAGCTTTTCGGGACGGAACTATGGCTACACCTTC
-,-,TRBV5-1,TRBJ1-2,15,CASSLTLEKGNGYTF,TGCGCCAGCAGCTTGACATTGGAAAAGGGTAATGGCTACACCTTC
-,-,TRBV21-1,TRBJ2-2,14,CASSRQGDTGELFF,TGTGCCAGCAGTCGACAGGGTGACACCGGGGAGCTGTTTTTT
once,TRBD1,TRBV5-4,TRBJ2-5,13,CASSRDRGETQYF,TGTGCCAGCAGCCGGGACAGGGGAGAGACCCAGTACTTC
-,-,TRBV18,TRBJ1-1,13,CASSVKANTEAFF,TGTGCCAGCTCAGTAAAGGCGAACACTGAAGCTTTCTTT
once,-,TRBV7-2,TRBJ2-5,13,CASSFAGRETQYF,TGTGCCAGCAGCTTCGCAGGGAGGGAGACCCAGTACTTC
-,-,TRBV6-1,TRBJ1-2,13,CASTRGESVGYTF,TGTGCCAGCACTAGAGGAGAGTCGGTTGGCTACACCTTC
-,TRBD2,TRBV6-1,TRBJ2-1,15,CASSAEGLAGNEQFF,TGTGCCAGCAGTGCGGAGGGACTAGCGGGCAATGAGCAGTTCTTC
once,TRBD1,TRBV28,TRBJ1-5,17,CASSPPGQGWWIQPQHF,TGTGCCAGCAGCCCGCCGGGACAGGGGTGGTGGATCCAGCCCCAGCATTTT
-,-,TRBV5-1,TRBJ2-3,14,CASSLDLGSDTQYF,TGCGCCAGCAGCTTGGACCTAGGAAGTGATACGCAGTATTTT
-,-,TRBV28,TRBJ1-5,12,CASTWGHQPQHF,TGTGCCAGCACCTGGGGGCATCAGCCCCAGCATTTT
-,TRBD1,TRBV19,TRBJ2-1,16,CASKYDDRGLYNEQFF,TGTGCCAGTAAATACGATGACAGGGGGCTCTACAATGAGCAGTTCTTC
once,TRBD1,TRBV18,TRBJ1-1,16,CASSPPGTVMNTEAFF,TGTGCCAGCTCACCACCGGGGACAGTAATGAACACTGAAGCTTTCTTT
-,TRBD1,TRBV6-6,TRBJ2-7,15,CASSPGTGVTYEQYF,TGTGCCAGCAGCCCCGGGACAGGGGTGACCTACGAGCAGTACTTC
once,TRBD1,TRBV10-3,TRBJ2-5,15,CAISESKGAGETQYF,TGTGCCATCAGTGAGTCGAAGGGGGCAGGAGAGACCCAGTACTTC
-,-,TRBV7-8,TRBJ1-5,14,CASSLGLQGQPQHF,TGTGCCAGCAGCTTAGGTTTACAGGGTCAGCCCCAGCATTTT
-,-,TRBV7-9,TRBJ2-7,14,CASSSIISSYEQYF,TGTGCCAGCAGCTCTATCATATCCTCCTACGAGCAGTACTTC
-,TRBD1,TRBV13,TRBJ1-2,16,CASSLAYTGGSGGYTF,TGTGCCAGCAGCTTAGCGTACACAGGGGGTTCTGGTGGCTACACCTTC
-,-,TRBV6-4,TRBJ2-3,14,CASKVSRSTDTQYF,TGTGCCAGCAAGGTCTCGCGGAGCACAGATACGCAGTATTTT
-,TRBD1,TRBV11-2,TRBJ1-2,14,CASSFRQGYYGYTF,TGTGCCAGCAGCTTTCGACAGGGATACTATGGCTACACCTTC
-,-,TRBV19,TRBJ2-5,13,CASTKGGVETQYF,TGTGCCAGTACCAAGGGGGGAGTGGAGACCCAGTACTTC
-,-,TRBV2,TRBJ2-3,14,CASSTDREADTQYF,TGTGCCAGCAGTACCGACAGGGAGGCAGATACGCAGTATTTT
once,-,TRBV4-2,TRBJ2-4,16,CASSQGSTRGGNIQYF,TGTGCCAGCAGCCAAGGGTCTACTAGGGGTGGCAACATTCAGTACTTC
-,-,TRBV7-6,TRBJ1-3,16,CASSFATGHSGNTIYF,TGTGCCAGCAGCTTCGCGACGGGACACTCTGGAAACACCATATATTTT
-,TRBD1,TRBV7-9,TRBJ1-1,14,CASSLGQPNTEAFF,TGTGCCAGCAGCTTGGGACAGCCTAACACTGAAGCTTTCTTT
-,-,TRBV2,TRBJ2-2,13,CASSVRRGGELFF,TGTGCCAGCAGTGTTCGGCGAGGCGGGGAGCTGTTTTTT
-,-,TRBV5-8,TRBJ2-5,13,CASRVMGMETQYF,TGTGCCAGCAGAGTAATGGGGATGGAGACCCAGTACTTC
-,-,TRBV2,TRBJ2-7,14,CASSYTGTTYEQYF,TGTGCCAGCAGCTACACCGGGACCACCTACGAGCAGTACTTC
-,-,TRBV13,TRBJ2-5,13,CASSRTQRETQYF,TGTGCCAGCAGCCGAACCCAGCGGGAGACCCAGTACTTC
once,-,TRBV2,TRBJ2-1,11,CASSGLSEQFF,TGTGCCAGCTCGGGCCTCTCGGAGCAGTTCTTC
-,TRBD1,TRBV5-4,TRBJ1-6,14,CASSRDREESPLHF,TGTGCCAGCAGCAGGGACAGGGAGGAGTCACCCCTCCACTTT
-,-,TRBV6-1,TRBJ2-7,14,CASSGGDPSYEQYF,TGTGCCAGCAGTGGGGGGGACCCCTCTTACGAGCAGTACTTC